A single sample gave rise to the 17 T cell receptor beta chains below, sequenced in a study of neurological immune-mediated disorders. A single record per CDR3 protein comes from TCRdb applying MiXCR to the 5' RACE reads. Here the sample spans about 44,000 distinct CDR3 sequences, roughly 21% being singletons. Time point noted: technical triplicate 3. Material for sequencing was PBMCs. These TCRs come from a man in his sixties with HTLV-1-associated myelopathy (HAM/TSP).

This clonotype has only a few counts. The gene calls are TRBV7-2 and TRBJ2-7, with unresolved D. In germline, CDR1 is SGHTA, CDR2 FQGNSA. This CDR3 contains 13 residues. V was cut by 5 bases and J by 5 bases, with 13 bases left in between. CDR3 region: CASSQGWFDEQYF. DNA of the CDR3: TGTGCCAGCAGCCAAGGTTGGTTTGACGAGCAGTACTTC.

This clonotype was counted ten times or more. The J gene is TRBJ1-2, the V gene TRBV20-1, with 7 nucleotides matching TRBD1. The CDR3 spans 15 residues. Per germline, CDR1 DFQATT and CDR2 SNEGSKA (reference sequence). The J segment lost 2 bases and the V segment lost 0 bases, leaving 6 bases of the junction unmatched. The CDR3 here is CSARDRGPDNYGYTF. As DNA, the CDR3 is TGCAGTGCTAGAGATAGGGGGCCTGACAACTATGGCTACACCTTC.

The rearrangement joins TRBV15 to TRBJ1-2; D uncertain. Germline V gives CDR1 LNHNV, CDR2 YYDKDF (reference sequence). The length of the CDR3 is 15 residues. Trimming stripped 0 bases from V and 2 bases from J, with 10 bases between. In nucleotides, the CDR3 is TGTGCCACCAGCAGAGATCTAAGCGGCAACTATGGCTACACCTTC. This gives the protein CATSRDLSGNYGYTF.

This clonotype was detected ten times or more. This chain uses TRBV5-1 with TRBJ2-5; D is unresolved. The V gene's germline CDR1 is SGHRS and CDR2 YFSETQ. There are 14 residues in the CDR3. Trimming took 0 bases from V and 1 from J, leaving 7 bases between them. The CDR3 region has the DNA TGCGCCAGCAGCTTGGCCACCTCCCAAGAGACCCAGTACTTC. It translates to CASSLATSQETQYF.

The chain combines TRBV6-2 or TRBV6-3 with TRBJ2-1, with D perhaps given as TRBD1 or TRBD2 (7 bases each). The V end was cut by 6 bases, the J end by 4 bases, with 22 bases between. The germline V gene has CDR1 MNHEY and CDR2 SVGEGT. The length of the CDR3 is 17 residues. The CDR3 sequence is CASRTAGGGGGYNEQFF. CDR3 bases: TGTGCCAGCAGAACGGCCGGGGGAGGGGGCGGGTACAATGAGCAGTTCTTC.

In its sample, this clonotype was seen many times. The DNA for the CDR3 is TGCAGCGCCAGGAGCAACTTTTACAATGAGCAGTTCTTC. This gives the protein CSARSNFYNEQFF. The chain joins TRBV29-1 to TRBJ2-1, with unresolved D. The CDR3 contains 13 residues. Germline V CDR1 and CDR2: SQVTM, ANQGSEA. V lost 7 bases and J lost 4, with 14 bases in between.

The table lists this clonotype with a count of one. V usage is TRBV19 and J usage is TRBJ2-1; D is ambiguous. Trimming removed 3 bases at V and 3 bases at J, with 12 bases between. The germline V gene has CDR1 LNHDA and CDR2 SQIVND (reference sequence). The CDR3 runs 15 residues. CDR3 region: CASSMVVSFYNEQFF. Here the CDR3 DNA reads TGTGCCAGTAGTATGGTCGTGAGCTTCTACAATGAGCAGTTCTTC.

This clonotype was seen ten or more times. The chain recombines TRBV11-2 with TRBJ1-1; D remains ambiguous. The CDR3 sequence is 15 residues long. V gave up 1 base and J gave up 1 base, with 10 bases separating them. CDR1 and CDR2 from the germline V gene are SGHAT and FQNNGV. CDR3 sequence reads: CASSLALGRNTEAFF. The CDR3 nucleotides are TGTGCCAGCAGCTTAGCCTTAGGACGGAACACTGAAGCTTTCTTT.

The chain's CDR3 is CASSYAARGRTEQFF. The CDR3 nucleotides read TGTGCCAGCAGTTACGCCGCGAGAGGGAGAACTGAGCAGTTCTTC. The rearrangement links TRBV6-6 to TRBJ2-1; a possible D gene is TRBD2 (5 bases). The CDR3 consists of 15 residues. V was clipped by 2 bases and J by 9 bases, with 17 bases between them. The germline V gene has CDR1 MNHNY and CDR2 SVGAGI (reference sequence).

This clonotype was recorded many times. This chain connects TRBV5-1 to TRBJ2-1; TRBD2 matches 7 bases. This CDR3 is built from 13 residues. Germline V lookup: CDR1 SGHRS, CDR2 YFSETQ. Trimming removed 2 bases from V and 8 bases from J; junction bases left unmatched: 4. CDR3 bases: TGCGCCAGCAGCTTACGGGGGGACTATGAGCAGTTCTTC. Its protein product is CASSLRGDYEQFF.

This clonotype was recorded many times. The J gene is TRBJ2-1, the V gene TRBV12-3 or TRBV12-4, with D unresolved. Trimming took 6 bases from V and 7 from J, leaving 10 bases between them. CDR3 length equals 12 residues. The CDR3 DNA is TGTGCCAGCAGCCTGGACGGGAATGAGCAGTTCTTC. Residues: CASSLDGNEQFF.

This clonotype was recorded at least ten times. The rearrangement joins TRBV7-9 to TRBJ1-1; D call uncertain. The germline gives CDR1 SEHNR, CDR2 FQNEAQ (reference sequence). The CDR3 sequence is 14 residues long. V was cut by 1 base and J by 2 bases, with 8 bases left in between. The CDR3 loop is CASSLDGENTEAFF. CDR3 bases: TGTGCCAGCAGCTTAGATGGGGAAAACACTGAAGCTTTCTTT.

Many counts were recorded for this clonotype. V and J are TRBV5-1 and TRBJ2-4; 7 positions match TRBD1. Germline trimming cut 4 bases from V and 2 bases from J; bases unmatched to any gene: 12. The CDR3 covers 17 residues. Germline CDR1 reads SGHRS; CDR2 reads YFSETQ. The DNA of the CDR3 is TGCGCCAGCAGCGGCCACCTAACAGGGGTCTCCAAAAACATTCAGTACTTC. It translates to CASSGHLTGVSKNIQYF.

Turning to this clonotype: This may be a read error: a much more frequent sequence differs by one nucleotide. The rearrangement links TRBV15 to TRBJ1-1; D gene unclear. CDR3 length equals 16 residues. Germline values: CDR1 LNHNV, CDR2 YYDKDF (reference sequence). The CDR3 protein is CAISVSRVALATQAFF. DNA for the CDR3: TGTGCCATCAGCGTGTCAAGGGTGGCTCTCGCCACTCAAGCTTTCTTT. The full variable domain, completed using reference TRBV15 and TRBJ1-1, is DAMVIQNPRYQVTQFGKPVTLSCSQTLNHNVMYWYQQKSSQAPKLLFHYYDKDFNNEADTPDNFQSRRPNTSFCFLDIRSPGLGDTAMYLCAISVSRVALATQAFFGQGTRLTVV.

This chain joins TRBV1 and TRBJ2-3; the table's D gene call, TRBD1, was not cross checked with the DNA. TRBV1 is a listed pseudogene. The CDR3 is 13 residues long. CDR3 sequence (DNA): TGCACCAGCAGGGGGGGCAGCCCAGATACGCAGTATTTT. Its protein product is CTSRGGSPDTQYF.

The chain combines TRBV6-1 with TRBJ1-1; D is ambiguous. CDR3 size: 15 residues. In germline, CDR1 is MNHNS, CDR2 SASEGT. V shed 7 bases and J shed 0 bases, with 15 bases lying between them. CDR3 sequence reads: CASTPARTMNTEAFF. The CDR3 nucleotides read TGTGCCAGCACCCCCGCAAGGACCATGAACACTGAAGCTTTCTTT.

This clonotype was counted ten times or more. One junction end does not reproduce the germline sequence, and a read error may be involved. This chain links TRBV7-7 with TRBJ2-2; D is possibly TRBD1 or TRBD2 (5 bases each). This CDR3 spans 17 amino acids. The germline gives CDR1 SSHAT, CDR2 FNYEAQ (reference sequence). DNA of the CDR3: TGTGCTAGCAGCCCCCAGTGGGGGAGAGTATGGACCGGGGAGCTGTTTTTT. This sequence encodes CASSPQWGRVWTGELFF.